The table lists the clone carrying this TCR beta chain with a few counts. Its antigen is currently unknown. This sample was taken from a study of T cells after yellow fever vaccination. Study context: In the case of low-cell-number fractions, SMART-Seq v4 Ultra Low Input was used for preparation. Study-wide results and limits: Reappearance after the booster was seen for most primary-vaccination clones, at 95% to 96% CD4 and roughly 90% CD8. Abundant bulk-derived clonotypes could contaminate FACS-sorted repertoires.

UMIs and a universal primer site were added when TCR cDNA was made by 5'RACE template switching. Via MiXCR, TCRdb re-called the 5' RACE reads, giving one row per CDR3 protein. This table has about 350,000 distinct CDR3 sequences, about 9.9% appearing once. The CDR3 extends over 16 amino acids. Between the trimmed V and J ends, which lost 1 base and 6 bases, there was a span of 17 bases. Per germline, CDR1 SGHRS and CDR2 YFSETQ. The chain recombines TRBV5-1 with TRBJ2-4, with a weak D call TRBD1 (6 bases). The TCR was taken from a man aged 18 to 35 who received the YFV17D yellow fever vaccine. The sequences come from PBMCs, collected on the day of the first yellow fever vaccination. CDR3 bases: TGCGCCAGCAGCTTGACTATCCCCAGGGGATTAAACATTCAGTACTTC. It specifies CASSLTIPRGLNIQYF. The entire variable domain, with the rest obtained from reference TRBV5-1 and TRBJ2-4, is as follows: KAGVTQTPRYLIKTRGQQVTLSCSPISGHRSVSWYQQTPGQGLQFLFEYFSETQRNKGNFPGRFSGRQFSNSRSEMNVSTLELGDSALYLCASSLTIPRGLNIQYFGAGTRLSVL.